This record covers a single TCR beta chain. Its antigen is not known. The sample comes from a study of T-cell memory formation after mild COVID-19. Notes on the study in general: Later expanders leaned CD4+, whereas day 15 to 85 contracting clones were balanced CD4/CD8. CM and EM subsets held most contracting CD4+ clones; EMRA held CD8+ ones. SARS-CoV-2 specificity of second-wave clones peaking day 37 was unconfirmed. Cross-reactive memory apparently joined, as some responding clones appeared in pre-infection memory.

TCRdb re-called the 5' RACE reads with MiXCR, one entry per CDR3 protein. Of tens of thousands of distinct CDR3 sequences listed, roughly 16% are singletons. The specimen was PBMCs or a T cell subset sorted from them (not recorded which). This TCR was recovered from a man aged 18 to 35 who had mild COVID-19 (a few samples of this study predate the infection). Cell type and time point are not known.

The CDR3, as DNA: TGTGCCTCGGGACAGGGCGTGAATCAGCCCCAGCATTTT. It yields the protein CASGQGVNQPQHF. The V gene is TRBV5-5, the J gene TRBJ1-5; 9 positions agree with TRBD1. The CDR3 sequence is 13 residues long. Unmatched junction bases numbered 6, after V lost 10 bases and J lost 4 bases. CDR1 SGHKS and CDR2 YYEKEE come from the germline V gene (reference sequence).